This TCR beta chain was recovered during a study of T-cell reconstitution after alpha-beta-depleted transplantation in children. This clonotype was seen ten or more times. Its antigen is undetermined. General observations from the study: Newly generated T cells supplied most T-cell counts and diversity one year post-transplant. About two months after transplant, alpha-beta T cells reportedly came from several hundred expanded graft clones. TCRbeta diversity was high at day 60 in some patients (a result of surviving recipient T cells and thymic progenitors).

A TCRbeta library incorporating unique molecular identifiers was prepared. TCRdb analysed the PCR reads with MiXCR anew, one entry per CDR3 protein. This sample carries about 640,000 distinct CDR3 sequences, approximately 12% of them seen once, and the ten largest clones take 2% to 2.5%. The starting material was PBMCs, mostly from graft donor cells, obtained 360 days after TCRalphabeta/CD19-depleted stem cell transplant. This clonotype was sampled from a male patient younger than 18 who had a stem cell transplant for acute myeloid leukemia, so the T cells may come from the graft donor.

CDR3 loop: CASGLVLAGTTGELFF. CDR3 bases: TGTGCTAGTGGTTTGGTGCTAGCGGGAACCACCGGGGAGCTGTTTTTT. The chain combines TRBV12-5 with TRBJ2-2, with 9 bases lining up with TRBD2. Germline V gene data show CDR1 as LGHNT and CDR2 as FRNRAP. J was trimmed by 4 bases and V by 0 bases; bases with no gene match: 3. The CDR3 spans 16 residues.